One and the same sample provided the 11 T cell receptor beta chains below, sequenced in a study of glioma-infiltrating T cells. The iRepertoire nested amplicon-rescue multiplex PCR amplified TCR alpha and beta CDR3s from RNA. TCRdb analysed the multiplex PCR reads with MiXCR anew, one entry per CDR3 protein. The sample holds around 150,000 distinct CDR3 sequences; roughly two fifths are singletons and the top ten take more than 15%. Sequencing was done on a sample of glioma tissue, nonneoplastic brain tissue, or PBMCs (not recorded which). The receptors here all came from a human donor with low-grade glioma or glioblastoma, undergoing nonglioma brain surgery, or in good health (not recorded which).

This clonotype was detected only once. As DNA, the CDR3 is TGCGCCAGCAGCCAAGCTCAGGGGAACACCATATATTTT. Translating it yields CASSQAQGNTIYF. V gene TRBV4-1 combines with J gene TRBJ1-3; a weak D match, TRBD1 (6 bases). V was clipped by 1 base and J by 7 bases, with 8 bases between them. The CDR3 has 13 residues. CDR1 and CDR2 (germline): MGHRA, YSYEKL.

The chain has TRBV6-6 and TRBJ2-5; D is undetermined. Germline loops: CDR1 MNHNY, CDR2 SVGAGI (reference sequence). This CDR3 is 14 amino acids long. Trimming removed 0 bases at V and 2 bases at J, with 7 bases between. CDR3 in amino acids: CASSYSPGQETQYF. As DNA, the CDR3 is TGTGCCAGCAGTTACTCCCCAGGACAAGAGACCCAGTACTTC.

V usage is TRBV6-5 and J usage is TRBJ2-3, with D possibly TRBD1 on 5 matching bases. The DNA end is a closer match to TRBJ1-5, so the J assignment may be wrong. Germline CDR1 is MNHEY and CDR2 is SVGAGI. The CDR3 sequence is 15 residues long. The CDR3 DNA reads TGTGCCAGCAGTTACTCGATTGGAGGGGCCGCAACGCAGCATTTT. Its translation is CASSYSIGGAATQHF.

This clonotype was seen once. One junction end disagrees with the germline gene, perhaps due to a read error. V usage is TRBV12-3 or TRBV12-4 and J usage is TRBJ2-1; TRBD2 matches 10 bases. The CDR3 covers 15 residues. The CDR3 region is CASSRAGGPINEQLF. For the CDR3, the DNA is TGTGCCAGCAGTAGAGCGGGAGGGCCGATAAATGAGCAGTTATTC.

This clonotype was counted a few times. The CDR3 DNA is TGTGCCAGCAGCATTAGCGGGAGGTTCACAGATACGCAGTATTTT. Residues: CASSISGRFTDTQYF. The rearrangement links TRBV7-2 to TRBJ2-3; 10 nucleotides line up with TRBD2. Germline V gene sequence: CDR1 SGHTA, CDR2 FQGNSA. This CDR3 has 15 residues. V lost 5 bases to trimming and J lost 2 bases; unmatched junction nucleotides: 4. The complete variable domain, with remaining parts taken from reference TRBV7-2 and TRBJ2-3, reads GAGVSQSPSNKVTEKGKDVELRCDPISGHTALYWYRQSLGQGLEFLIYFQGNSAPDKSGLPSDRFSAERTGGSVSTLTIQRTQQEDSAVYLCASSISGRFTDTQYFGPGTRLTVL.

As regards this clonotype: Likely a read error: the CDR3 ends without its conserved phenylalanine or tryptophan. The V call is TRBV6-2 or TRBV6-3, the J call TRBJ2-7, with 12 bases lining up with TRBD2. The germline CDR1 and CDR2 sequences are MNHEY and SVGEGT. The CDR3 covers 13 residues. The trim removed 8 bases at V and 4 bases at J, leaving 3 bases unmatched. CDR3 loop: CASGTSGPYEQYS. The CDR3 DNA sequence: TGTGCCAGCGGGACTAGCGGGCCATACGAGCAGTACTCC.

A few counts support this clonotype. The rearrangement links TRBV6-1 to TRBJ1-2; D might be TRBD1 (6 bases). CDR1 is MNHNS and CDR2 is SASEGT in the germline V gene. Trimming took 6 bases from V and 0 from J, leaving 11 bases between them. The CDR3 loop spans 14 amino acids. In nucleotides, the CDR3 is TGTGCCAGCAGATCGGACAGAGCTAACTATGGCTACACCTTC. Its protein product is CASRSDRANYGYTF.

The chain is built from TRBV12-3 or TRBV12-4 and TRBJ2-1; TRBD1 agrees at 11 bases. CDR3 length: 13 amino acids. V shed 5 bases, J shed 9 bases, and the junction held 3 bases outside the gene matches. The CDR3 region has the DNA TGTGCCAGCAGTAGGGACAGGGGGAGTGAGCAGTTCTTC. As protein: CASSRDRGSEQFF.

The rearrangement links TRBV19 to TRBJ1-6; D remains unclear. Germline V gene data show CDR1 as LNHDA and CDR2 as SQIVND (reference sequence). Trimming stripped 6 bases from V and 7 bases from J, with 10 bases between. The CDR3 consists of 13 residues. CDR3 sequence: CASSIRGNSPLHF. The CDR3, as DNA: TGTGCCAGTAGCATACGAGGGAATTCACCCCTCCACTTT.

The CDR3 here is CASSSSKPQHF. In nucleotides, the CDR3 is TGTGCCAGCAGCTCCTCGAAGCCCCAGCATTTT. V usage is TRBV27 and J usage is TRBJ1-5; D is undetermined. Trimming shortened V by 6 bases and J by 8 bases, and 8 bases separated the two germline ends. Germline CDR1 reads MNHEY; CDR2 reads SMNVEV (reference sequence). The CDR3 sequence is 11 residues long.

V and J are TRBV6-5 and TRBJ2-3; TRBD2 matches 10 bases. This CDR3 contains 16 residues. Per the germline V gene, CDR1 is MNHEY and CDR2 is SVGAGI. The junction had 5 bases not matched to a gene; V was cut back by 4 bases and J by 1 base. The CDR3 reads CASSWKRGGRTDTQYF. CDR3 nucleotides: TGTGCCAGCAGTTGGAAGCGGGGGGGCCGCACAGATACGCAGTATTTT.